Following are 24 T cell receptor beta chains from one sample sequenced in a study of T cell repertoires in cytomegalovirus infection. Each CDR3 protein is one row after TCRdb ran MiXCR on the reads. The repertoire includes some 270,000 distinct CDR3 sequences, under 25% of them detected once, and roughly a fifth sits in the top ten. These receptors' antigens are unknown. The sequencing here drew on cultured PBMCs, taken from culture after CMV antigen stimulation. These receptors originate from a human donor in good health (CMV status not recorded). Some clones in this sample may be carry-over from other donors' samples.

This clonotype was found a few times. The V gene is TRBV6-6, the J gene TRBJ2-7, with D hard to call. Deletions cut 6 bases from V and 3 bases from J, with 18 bases between. Germline V CDR1 and CDR2: MNHNY, SVGAGI (reference sequence). The CDR3 is made up of 15 amino acids. CDR3 sequence reads: CASRPAEQRVYEQYV. DNA of the CDR3: TGTGCCAGCAGGCCCGCGGAGCAACGGGTCTACGAGCAGTACGTC.

The V call is TRBV28, the J call TRBJ2-6; D gene uncertain. The CDR3 length is 16 residues. The ends were cut back, 4 bases at V and 0 bases at J, with 10 bases in the middle. Looked up from germline, CDR1 is MDHEN and CDR2 is SYDVKM. The CDR3 coding sequence is TGTGCCAGCAGTTACCAATTCATCTCTGGGGCCAACGTCCTGACTTTC. Its protein is CASSYQFISGANVLTF.

In this sample, this clonotype turned up a few times. This chain links TRBV7-8 with TRBJ2-3, with 8 bases matching TRBD2. CDR3 length: 16 amino acids. Trimming at V came to 1 base and at J to 3 bases, leaving 6 bases not matched to a gene. Germline V gene lookup returns CDR1 SGHVS and CDR2 FQNEAQ. The CDR3, as DNA: TGTGCCAGCAGCTTAGATTTCGGGGGGGAAACAGATACGCAGTATTTT. This codes for CASSLDFGGETDTQYF.

This clonotype was seen a few times. This sequence joins TRBV24-1 and TRBJ2-7; 11 nucleotides match TRBD2. Trimming removed 1 base from V and 4 bases from J; junction bases left unmatched: 8. Germline CDR1 reads KGHDR; CDR2 reads SFDVKD. The CDR3 runs 17 residues. CDR3 protein: CATSDFPSGRLVYEQYV. Written as DNA, the CDR3 is TGTGCCACCAGTGATTTCCCTAGCGGGAGGCTGGTATACGAGCAGTACGTC.

J is TRBJ2-5 and V is TRBV20-1; TRBD2 aligns across 9 bases. Trimming at V came to 0 bases and at J to 1 base, leaving 9 bases not matched to a gene. The CDR3 consists of 17 residues. Germline lookup yields CDR1 DFQATT and CDR2 SNEGSKA (reference sequence). Written as DNA, the CDR3 is TGCAGTGCTAGAGATCGTAGAGAGCGGGGGGCCCAAGAGACCCAGTACTTC. It codes for CSARDRRERGAQETQYF.

The DNA of the CDR3 is TGCAGTGCTTCCCAGGGCAGAGTGAACACTGAAGCTTTCTTT. Translated, it gives CSASQGRVNTEAFF. The genes are TRBV20-1 and TRBJ1-1; the D gene is possibly TRBD1 (5 bases). V gave up 5 bases and J gave up 0 bases, with 13 bases separating them. Germline-derived CDR1 and CDR2 are DFQATT and SNEGSKA (reference sequence). This CDR3 has 14 amino acids.

This clonotype has just a few counts. The V gene is TRBV19, the J gene TRBJ2-1; D call uncertain. Trimming left V 3 bases short and J 7 bases short, with 4 bases between. The germline CDR1 and CDR2 sequences are LNHDA and SQIVND (reference sequence). The CDR3 spans 11 residues. The CDR3 sequence is CASSIGNEQFF. CDR3 DNA sequence: TGTGCCAGTAGTATTGGGAATGAGCAGTTCTTC.

Many counts were recorded for this clonotype. The rearrangement uses TRBV28 and TRBJ1-2; no clear D gene. Germline V gene data show CDR1 as MDHEN and CDR2 as SYDVKM. V lost 3 bases to trimming and J lost 4 bases, with 6 bases between them. The CDR3 loop spans 12 amino acids. CDR3 DNA sequence: TGTGCCAGCAGTTTCGGACCCTATGGCTACACCTTC. Residues: CASSFGPYGYTF.

This clonotype was observed a handful of times. The chain has TRBV11-3 and TRBJ2-3; 10 bases line up with TRBD1. The CDR3 is 15 amino acids. Germline CDR1 SGHNT, CDR2 YENEEA. V dropped 5 bases and J dropped 0; count of bases not matched to a gene: 2. Here the CDR3 reads CASSQGQGSTDTQYF. CDR3 DNA sequence: TGTGCCAGCAGCCAGGGACAGGGGAGCACAGATACGCAGTATTTT.

This clonotype appeared a few times. The chain has TRBV6-2 or TRBV6-3 and TRBJ2-2, with TRBD2 identical over 7 bases. CDR3 length: 14 residues. Germline V gene data show CDR1 as MNHEY and CDR2 as SVGEGT. V shed 8 bases and J 2 bases; nucleotides not matched to a gene: 5. CDR3 in amino acids: CASLSGTNTGELFF. The CDR3 bases are TGTGCCAGCTTGAGCGGGACCAACACCGGGGAGCTGTTTTTT.

This clonotype was detected a few times. This sequence joins TRBV4-3 and TRBJ2-1; 15 nucleotides line up with TRBD2. The CDR3 runs 21 residues. The germline gives CDR1 LGHNA, CDR2 YSLEER. The V gene end was trimmed by 0 bases and the J gene end by 6 bases; junction bases not matched to a gene: 15. The CDR3 reads CASSQDRATGLAGGWRNEQFF. The CDR3 DNA is TGCGCCAGCAGCCAAGATCGAGCCACGGGACTAGCGGGAGGATGGCGCAATGAGCAGTTCTTC.

A few counts support this clonotype. V gene TRBV4-3 combines with J gene TRBJ1-3; D unclear. This CDR3 spans 17 amino acids. With 3 bases removed from V and 2 bases from J, the gap between germline ends came to 17 bases. From germline, CDR1 is LGHNA and CDR2 YSLEER. CDR3 nucleotides: TGCGCCAGCAGCCAGGTACGGCAACTAAGACCTGGAAACACCATATATTTT. This sequence encodes CASSQVRQLRPGNTIYF.

Only a few counts were recorded for this clonotype. V and J are TRBV28 and TRBJ2-7, with TRBD1 identical over 9 bases. CDR3 length: 14 residues. The germline V gene has CDR1 MDHEN and CDR2 SYDVKM. With 1 base clipped from V and 4 bases from J, the junction kept 2 bases outside the gene matches. The CDR3 nucleotides are TGTGCCAGCAGTTTATTCGGACAGGGGTACGAGCAGTACGTC. Its protein product is CASSLFGQGYEQYV.

The chain uses TRBV4-3 and TRBJ2-5, with TRBD1 as a possible D gene (6 bases). Deletions cut 0 bases from V and 5 bases from J, with 13 bases between. The length of the CDR3 is 15 residues. Germline V gives CDR1 LGHNA, CDR2 YSLEER. The CDR3 protein is CASSQDGGWGETQYF. The CDR3 DNA reads TGCGCCAGCAGCCAAGATGGGGGCTGGGGTGAGACCCAGTACTTC.

The rearrangement joins TRBV15 to TRBJ2-3, with D perhaps TRBD1 (5 bases). This CDR3 is 16 amino acids long. Germline V gene sequence: CDR1 LNHNV, CDR2 YYDKDF (reference sequence). V lost 0 bases, J lost 5 bases, and 15 bases lay in between. CDR3 residues: CATSRDRAGMKDTQYF. The CDR3 DNA sequence: TGTGCCACCAGCAGAGATCGGGCAGGGATGAAAGATACGCAGTATTTT.

A few counts support this clonotype. The chain recombines TRBV6-4 with TRBJ2-1; D possibly matches TRBD1 or TRBD2 (5 bases each). This CDR3 contains 14 residues. Germline assignment: CDR1 MRHNA and CDR2 SNTAGT. Trimming removed 3 bases at V and 6 bases at J, with 12 bases between. The CDR3 DNA follows: TGTGCCAGCAGTGAAGGTACGGGACCCAATGAGCAGTTCTTC. Protein: CASSEGTGPNEQFF.

The sample holds a few counts of this clonotype. The chain carries TRBV5-1 and TRBJ2-1, with 11 bases lining up with TRBD2. This CDR3 is 15 amino acids long. The germline gives CDR1 SGHRS, CDR2 YFSETQ. The V and J ends lost 1 base and 6 bases, in that order; junction bases with no gene match: 3. CDR3 sequence (DNA): TGCGCCAGCAGCTTGTATGGGACTAGCGGCAATGAGCAGTTCTTC. The encoded protein is CASSLYGTSGNEQFF.

The V call is TRBV15, the J call TRBJ2-3; maybe TRBD2 (6 bases). The germline V gene encodes CDR1 LNHNV and CDR2 YYDKDF (reference sequence). CDR3 length equals 14 residues. Trimming took off 5 bases at V and 4 bases at J, with 13 bases between the two ends. CDR3 DNA sequence: TGTGCCACCAGCTGGAGGGACTTCTCAGATACGCAGTATTTT. Its protein product is CATSWRDFSDTQYF.

This clonotype was counted many times. V gene TRBV19 combines with J gene TRBJ2-1; perhaps TRBD2 as D (5 bases). Germline V gene lookup returns CDR1 LNHDA and CDR2 SQIVND (reference sequence). This CDR3 is built from 16 residues. Trimming stripped 1 base from V and 5 bases from J, with 15 bases between. The CDR3 sequence is CASSIAASRHDNEQFF. The CDR3 nucleotides read TGTGCCAGTAGTATAGCGGCTAGCCGGCACGACAATGAGCAGTTCTTC.

V gene TRBV11-2 combines with J gene TRBJ1-2; TRBD1 might be the D (6 bases). Germline-derived CDR1 and CDR2 are SGHAT and FQNNGV. The CDR3 sequence is 13 residues long. The germline V and J ends were trimmed by 3 bases and 8 bases, with 13 bases remaining between them. The DNA of the CDR3 is TGTGCCAGCAGCTTTGACAGGCAGGACGGCTACACCTTC. Translating it yields CASSFDRQDGYTF.

The chain has TRBV20-1 and TRBJ2-7, with 9 positions matching TRBD2. CDR3 length: 13 amino acids. Germline CDR1 and CDR2: DFQATT and SNEGSKA (reference sequence). V shed 5 bases, J shed 4 bases, and the junction held 6 bases outside the gene matches. CDR3 in amino acids: CSAHLAGRYEQYF. The CDR3 DNA follows: TGCAGTGCTCACCTAGCGGGGAGATACGAGCAGTACTTC.

J is TRBJ1-6 and V is TRBV7-2, with unresolved D. V lost 2 bases to trimming and J lost 4 bases, with 9 bases between them. CDR1 SGHTA and CDR2 FQGNSA come from the germline V gene. The CDR3 consists of 15 residues. CDR3 DNA sequence: TGTGCCAGCAGCTTACGGGTTGCTTATAATTCACCCCTCCACTTT. Its protein product is CASSLRVAYNSPLHF.

This clonotype came up a few times. The chain has TRBV20-1 and TRBJ2-5, with TRBD2 matching 9 bases. This CDR3 is 13 amino acids long. V lost 7 bases and J lost 5; bases outside the gene matches: 8. Per the germline V gene, CDR1 is DFQATT and CDR2 is SNEGSKA (reference sequence). Written as DNA, the CDR3 is TGCAGTGTGGTACCTAGCGGGATTGAGACCCAGTACTTC. Translating gives CSVVPSGIETQYF.

The chain's CDR3 is CASRPEGQVGGEQFF. DNA of the CDR3: TGTGCCAGCAGGCCCGAGGGTCAGGTCGGGGGTGAGCAGTTCTTC. The V gene is TRBV12-3 or TRBV12-4, the J gene TRBJ2-1, with D tentatively TRBD2 (6 bases). The CDR3 is made up of 15 amino acids. The V gene lost 6 bases and the J gene lost 9 bases, with 21 bases spanning the gap.